The rows below give T cell receptor beta chains drawn from one sample of a study of blood T cells in healthy people across ages. TCRdb re-derived calls from the 5' RACE reads in MiXCR, one entry per CDR3 protein. The sample has approximately 800,000 distinct CDR3 sequences, around 25% seen once. Another study also made use of these data, one on T cells of mothers and their children.

The sequencing sample was made of blood. The source is a boy under 18 in good health. The conserved cysteine and the conserved F or W are not part of the CDR3 here. Clone size is not always given. Where it is, it says once, few, many or a class for expanded clones.

cdr3_aa,clone_size,v_call
ASSWGAGLNEKLF,.,TRBV11-2
VSSQDLLRETQY,.,TRBV3-1
ASKGEEQY,few,TRBV28
ASSQATGVFAQY,.,TRBV3-1
ASILGLAVGETQY,.,TRBV2
ATSTDRADQPQH,.,TRBV15
SARRQGSYEQY,few,TRBV20-1
ASSQDNREVYEQY,.,TRBV4-1
ASSLFVNSRNNEQF,few,TRBV11-1
SAITVGRTEAF,few,TRBV20-1
ASSYRRDGAEAF,few,TRBV6-5
ASSQEAGGNEQF,.,TRBV3-1
ASSAPGTGALEQY,.,TRBV28
SVSETGSTEAF,.,TRBV29-1
ASRRNSGNTIY,few,TRBV5-1
SAREPGTGDEKLF,.,TRBV20-1
ASRTIAGAQETQY,few,TRBV7-9
ASSYSMVRWQGTDEQF,.,TRBV6-2/TRBV6-3
SVAGNTGASYEQY,.,TRBV29-1
ASSAGRARTGELF,many,TRBV9
ASSLVGLDQPQH,.,TRBV12-3/TRBV12-4
ASSVEGQGGREQF,.,TRBV9
ASSSFRDNYGYT,.,TRBV7-9
ASSAEQGAGEKLF,.,TRBV7-2
ASSPVRSLKNYGYT,.,TRBV18
AWSVTGSEKLF,.,TRBV30
ASSPRLAGVKGYQETQY,once,TRBV3-1
ASSRGQERLY,.,TRBV6-6
ASSVGVRGGRSTDTQY,many,TRBV9
ASSPGGTNQPQH,many,TRBV28
ASNSGGALYNEQF,few,TRBV2
ATSSLPSFKETQY,few,TRBV15
ASSYWQGGSDTQY,.,TRBV6-6
ASTTRQGADNSPLH,.,TRBV28
SARDLEGKTYEQY,.,TRBV20-1
ATSRAGSPDTQY,once,TRBV15
ASGLVFTGTGGDAEAF,few,TRBV12-5
ASSLAHGTEQF,.,TRBV7-9
ASSRLSGGPGGGETQY,.,TRBV5-5
ATSRETSSYNEQF,.,TRBV15
ASIGDEKLF,.,TRBV2
ASSHHSGDQDTQY,.,TRBV4-2
ASSFPGRNPEKLF,few,TRBV7-2
ASRGPGGHSPLH,.,TRBV28
ASSKQGHEQY,few,TRBV2
ASRALLMNTEAF,.,TRBV6-1
ASSLGTSGANEQF,many,TRBV5-1
ASSLVTETQY,many,TRBV11-2
AWSVESSVLRVGEKLF,.,TRBV30